This TCR beta chain stems from a study of technical replicates of blood from a handful of donors. This CDR3 is built from 14 residues. The ends lost 2 bases at V and 10 bases at J; junction bases unmatched: 6. Germline assignment: CDR1 SGHTA and CDR2 FQGTGA. Assay used: immunoSEQ multiplex PCR; TCRdb lists only in-frame clones, some missing. The sample holds more than 50,000 clones, approximately 90% seen once. The clonotype comes from a human donor in good health. Some clones in this sample may be carry-over from other donors' samples. The chain links TRBV7-3 to TRBJ2-7; 12 bases align to TRBD1. Specimen: PBMCs. The CDR3 here is CASSLWGQGAKQYF. Written as DNA, the CDR3 is TGTGCCAGCAGCTTATGGGGACAGGGGGCGAAACAGTACTTC.